Here is one TCR beta chain with its context. The authors reverse transcribed roughly 0.5 to 1 ug RNA with random hexamers. The immunoSEQ assay covered 54 Vbeta and 13 Jbeta segments for CDR3. TCRdb passed the immunoSEQ multiplex PCR reads through MiXCR, listing each CDR3 protein once. This table has roughly 220,000 distinct CDR3 sequences, about 95% appearing once. Sequencing of TCR beta was performed on blood CD8+ and CD4+ T cells. Trimming took 5 bases from V and 2 from J; bases not matched to a gene: 11. Germline V gives CDR1 DFQATT, CDR2 SNEGSKA (reference sequence). The CDR3 has 15 residues. The sample belongs to a study of CD8 T cells in Susac syndrome.

Sequences were obtained from CD4+ T cells from PBMCs. This TCR came from a human donor with Susac syndrome. J is TRBJ2-5 and V is TRBV20-1; TRBD2 matches at 7 bases. CDR3 nucleotide sequence: TGCAGTGCTGGGAATCTAGCGGAGAAACAAGAGACCCAGTACTTC. Its translation is CSAGNLAEKQETQYF.